Presented here are 24 T cell receptor beta chains from one specimen sequenced in a study of cytomegalovirus exposure and HLA in healthy donors. Measured with immunoSEQ multiplex PCR; TCRdb has only the in-frame clones, and not every one. Here the sample spans 200,000 to 250,000 clones, 80% to 90% being singletons. Material: PBMCs. These receptor sequences come from a young woman in good health and CMV-seropositive.

V usage is TRBV10-2 and J usage is TRBJ1-4; possibly TRBD1 for D (5 bases). The CDR3 totals 14 residues. Germline V gene lookup returns CDR1 WSHSY and CDR2 SAAADI. V dropped 3 bases and J dropped 8 bases, with 13 bases sitting between them. The DNA for the CDR3 is TGCGCCAGCAGTGAAGTTAGGACAACCGAAAAACTGTTTTTT. It yields the protein CASSEVRTTEKLFF.

The rearrangement uses TRBV18 and TRBJ1-1, with TRBD1 matching over 9 bases. The CDR3 runs 15 residues. CDR1 is KGHSH, CDR2 LQKENI, per germline. V lost 3 bases, J lost 4 bases, and 6 bases stayed unmatched. The CDR3 region is CASSPSGQGSTEAFF. The CDR3 bases are TGTGCCAGCTCACCGTCGGGACAGGGAAGCACTGAAGCTTTCTTT.

The genes are TRBV2 and TRBJ1-1, with D unclear. The CDR3 consists of 14 residues. Germline assignment: CDR1 SNHLY and CDR2 FYNNEI. Deletions cut 5 bases from V and 1 base from J, with 11 bases between. CDR3 nucleotides: TGTGCCAGCAGTCACCAGACAACGAACACTGAAGCTTTCTTT. This codes for CASSHQTTNTEAFF.

This sequence joins TRBV10-1 and TRBJ2-2, with a tentative D call TRBD2 (5 bases). The germline CDR1 and CDR2 sequences are WNHNN and SYGVQD (reference sequence). Deletions cut 6 bases from V and 0 bases from J, with 8 bases between. The CDR3 loop spans 14 amino acids. The CDR3 region is CASRGAANTGELFF. Written as DNA, the CDR3 is TGCGCCAGCAGGGGAGCCGCGAACACCGGGGAGCTGTTTTTT.

V and J are TRBV27 and TRBJ2-5; 15 bases align to TRBD2. The CDR3 length is 15 residues. Germline lookup yields CDR1 MNHEY and CDR2 SMNVEV (reference sequence). V gave up 5 bases and J gave up 5 bases; unmatched junction bases: 3. The CDR3 DNA reads TGTGCCAGCAGTGGACTAGCGGGAGGGTTTGAGACCCAGTACTTC. Its translation: CASSGLAGGFETQYF.

The gene calls are TRBV9 and TRBJ2-7; perhaps TRBD1 as D (5 bases). Germline V gene sequence: CDR1 SGDLS, CDR2 YYNGEE. Trimming removed 0 bases from V and 0 bases from J, with 10 bases in between. The length of the CDR3 is 15 residues. The CDR3 region has the DNA TGTGCCAGCAGCGTAGTGGACACGGTCTCCTACGAGCAGTACTTC. Its translation is CASSVVDTVSYEQYF.

This clone has just one count. Written as DNA, the CDR3 is TGTGCCAGCACGATACAGTCGACAGGGAAGACTTCCCGCAATCAGCCCCAGCATTTT. Translation gives CASTIQSTGKTSRNQPQHF. This chain joins TRBV28 and TRBJ1-5; 7 positions agree with TRBD1. V lost 7 bases and J lost 2; bases outside the gene matches: 20. Germline V gene lookup returns CDR1 MDHEN and CDR2 SYDVKM. The CDR3 is 19 amino acids. The variable domain in full, with the rest retrieved from reference TRBV28 and TRBJ1-5, is DVKVTQSSRYLVKRTGEKVFLECVQDMDHENMFWYRQDPGLGLRLIYFSYDVKMKEKGDIPEGYSVSREKKERFSLILESASTNQTSMYLCASTIQSTGKTSRNQPQHFGDGTRLSIL.

V is TRBV19 and J is TRBJ2-2, with D maybe TRBD2 (5 bases). The CDR3 has 13 amino acids. The V gene's germline CDR1 is LNHDA and CDR2 SQIVND (reference sequence). V shed 5 bases and J shed 3 bases, with 7 bases lying between them. CDR3 amino acids: CASSPSYTGELFF. For the CDR3, the DNA is TGTGCCAGTAGTCCTAGCTACACCGGGGAGCTGTTTTTT.

The rearrangement joins TRBV28 to TRBJ2-1; D remains ambiguous. The germline V gene encodes CDR1 MDHEN and CDR2 SYDVKM. The CDR3 contains 13 residues. With 3 bases removed from V and 10 bases from J, the gap between germline ends came to 13 bases. DNA for the CDR3: TGTGCCAGCAGTTTGTACAATTTTTGGGAGCAGTTCTTC. Its protein is CASSLYNFWEQFF.

This clone was seen more than once but under ten times. The genes are TRBV21-1 and TRBJ1-2; the table's D call TRBD1 went unverified against the DNA. TRBV21-1 counts as a pseudogene. The CDR3 spans 14 residues. The CDR3 protein is CASSDGQVNYGYTF. The DNA for the CDR3 is TGTGCCAGCAGCGATGGACAGGTTAACTATGGCTACACCTTC.

V and J are TRBV5-4 and TRBJ1-1; D call uncertain. The CDR3 consists of 16 residues. Germline CDR1 SGHNT, CDR2 YYREEE (reference sequence). Trimming stripped 3 bases from V and 4 bases from J, with 19 bases between. This CDR3 is CASSSLGGSGFTEAFF. The CDR3 nucleotides are TGTGCCAGCAGCTCCTTAGGCGGTTCGGGATTCACTGAAGCTTTCTTT.

This clone was seen just once. The chain combines TRBV14 with TRBJ1-1; no clear D. V was trimmed by 5 bases and J by 1 base, leaving 11 bases between them. Per the germline V gene, CDR1 is SGHDN and CDR2 is FVKESK. CDR3 length: 14 residues. As DNA, the CDR3 is TGTGCCAGCAGCTCCCGCGGCCCGAACACTGAAGCTTTCTTT. The encoded protein is CASSSRGPNTEAFF.

The chain recombines TRBV10-3 with TRBJ1-2; perhaps TRBD1 as D (6 bases). CDR1 is ENHRY, CDR2 SYGVKD, per germline. The CDR3 consists of 14 residues. Trimming took 6 bases from V and 0 from J, leaving 11 bases between them. The CDR3 coding sequence is TGTGCCATCAGCCAGACAGGAACTAACTATGGCTACACCTTC. Amino acids: CAISQTGTNYGYTF.

This chain links TRBV30 with TRBJ2-2; 7 bases map to TRBD1. Germline V CDR1 and CDR2: GTSNPN, SVGIG (reference sequence). The CDR3 covers 13 residues. Germline trimming cut 0 bases from V and 6 bases from J; bases unmatched to any gene: 1. CDR3 sequence: CAWSVGGAGELFF. For the CDR3, the DNA is TGTGCCTGGAGTGTAGGGGGCGCCGGGGAGCTGTTTTTT.

This clone is a singleton in its sample. The CDR3 DNA reads as TGTGCCAGCAAAACAACCACAGGGGCAGGGTACAATGAGCAGTTCTTC. Its protein product is CASKTTTGAGYNEQFF. V is TRBV2 and J is TRBJ2-1; the match to TRBD1 covers 7 bases. This CDR3 has 16 residues. Trimming cost V 7 bases and J 4 bases; bases outside gene matches: 13. Germline CDR1 and CDR2: SNHLY and FYNNEI.

CDR3 DNA: TGTGCCAGCAGTTTGGACAGGGGCTACCAAGAGACCCAGTACTTC. Translating it yields CASSLDRGYQETQYF. The V gene is TRBV2, the J gene TRBJ2-5; 9 positions agree with TRBD1. V lost 5 bases to trimming and J lost 0 bases; unmatched junction nucleotides: 4. The CDR3 sequence is 15 residues long. Per the germline V gene, CDR1 is SNHLY and CDR2 is FYNNEI.

This chain uses TRBV28 with TRBJ2-3; 11 positions match TRBD2. Germline CDR1 MDHEN, CDR2 SYDVKM. The CDR3 is 16 amino acids. V was clipped by 6 bases and J by 2 bases; unmatched bases: 7. The CDR3 here is CASSRGLAELTDTQYF. The CDR3 bases are TGTGCCAGCAGCCGGGGACTAGCGGAACTCACAGATACGCAGTATTTT. The whole variable domain, remainder taken from reference TRBV28 and TRBJ2-3, is DVKVTQSSRYLVKRTGEKVFLECVQDMDHENMFWYRQDPGLGLRLIYFSYDVKMKEKGDIPEGYSVSREKKERFSLILESASTNQTSMYLCASSRGLAELTDTQYFGPGTRLTVL.

The J gene is TRBJ1-2, the V gene TRBV5-4, with no clear D. Germline V CDR1 and CDR2: SGHNT, YYREEE (reference sequence). The CDR3 runs 15 residues. V lost 2 bases and J 2 bases, leaving 13 bases between the germline ends. The CDR3 sequence is CASSFEHPRNYGYTF. Written as DNA, the CDR3 is TGTGCCAGCAGCTTCGAGCATCCTAGAAACTATGGCTACACCTTC.

V usage is TRBV27 and J usage is TRBJ1-5; D is possibly TRBD1 (5 bases). The CDR3 totals 16 residues. V lost 7 bases, J lost 0 bases, and 16 bases lay in between. Germline CDR1 MNHEY, CDR2 SMNVEV (reference sequence). The DNA of the CDR3 is TGTGCCAGCAAAGACAGCGGGCCCGATAGCAATCAGCCCCAGCATTTT. It translates to CASKDSGPDSNQPQHF.

The chain carries TRBV9 and TRBJ1-2, with a possible D match to TRBD1 (6 bases). The germline V gene has CDR1 SGDLS and CDR2 YYNGEE. V lost 4 bases to trimming and J lost 5 bases, with 18 bases between them. The CDR3 has 15 amino acids. The CDR3 protein is CASSPRDNGRYGYTF. The CDR3 coding sequence is TGTGCCAGCAGCCCTCGGGACAATGGCCGGTATGGCTACACCTTC.

The table lists this clone with a count of one. The chain is built from TRBV30 and TRBJ1-2; 9 bases align to TRBD1. The CDR3 spans 13 residues. Germline trimming cut 4 bases from V and 3 bases from J; bases unmatched to any gene: 3. Germline CDR1 and CDR2: GTSNPN and SVGIG (reference sequence). The CDR3 loop is CAWNRGPYYGYTF. The DNA of the CDR3 is TGTGCCTGGAACAGGGGGCCGTACTATGGCTACACCTTC. Complete variable domain (other parts from reference TRBV30 and TRBJ1-2): SQTIHQWPATLVQPVGSPLSLECTVEGTSNPNLYWYRQAAGRGLQLLFYSVGIGQISSEVPQNLSASRPQDRQFILSSKKLLLSDSGFYLCAWNRGPYYGYTFGSGTRLTVV.

The gene calls are TRBV12-5 and TRBJ2-7; TRBD1 might be the D (6 bases). V lost 7 bases to trimming and J lost 0 bases, with 13 bases between them. The CDR3 loop spans 14 amino acids. Germline CDR1 is LGHNT and CDR2 is FRNRAP. CDR3 DNA: TGTGCTAGTGCCCCGGGGACAAACTCCTACGAGCAGTACTTC. This gives the protein CASAPGTNSYEQYF.

This chain uses TRBV7-3 with TRBJ2-7, with D possibly TRBD1 on 6 matching bases. The germline V and J ends were trimmed by 3 bases and 6 bases, with 15 bases remaining between them. This CDR3 comprises 14 residues. Germline V gene lookup returns CDR1 SGHTA and CDR2 FQGTGA. The CDR3 sequence is CASSFGSGEREQYF. The CDR3 DNA is TGTGCCAGCAGCTTTGGGTCAGGGGAGCGCGAGCAGTACTTC. Supplemented by reference TRBV7-3 and TRBJ2-7, the full variable domain reads GAGVSQTPSNKVTEKGKYVELRCDPISGHTALYWYRQSLGQGPEFLIYFQGTGAADDSGLPNDRFFAVRPEGSVSTLKIQRTERGDSAVYLCASSFGSGEREQYFGPGTRLTVT.

The rearrangement uses TRBV29-1 and TRBJ2-1; TRBD2 aligns across 14 bases. CDR3 length equals 16 residues. Trimming took 8 bases from V and 1 from J; bases not matched to a gene: 7. CDR1 and CDR2 (germline): SQVTM, ANQGSEA. The CDR3 is CSLPGTSGSSYNEQFF. The CDR3 nucleotides read TGCAGCCTTCCCGGGACTAGCGGGAGTTCCTACAATGAGCAGTTCTTC.